This T cell receptor beta chain was captured in a study of T cells in Graves' hyperthyroidism and ophthalmopathy. Study-wide findings and caveats: The model made its ophthalmopathy prediction, and onset followed a median around 6.5 months later. Ophthalmopathy was distinguished from stable hyperthyroidism by 13 V-J signatures.

It was RNA transcripts that yielded the amplified TCR beta CDR3 regions. A set of HTBI primers served as the primers for a first-round RT-PCR of the TCR CDR3. TCRdb fed the multiplex PCR reads into MiXCR, producing one record per CDR3 protein. The sample lists a few hundred thousand distinct CDR3 sequences, about 46% seen once, with about 40% in the top ten. Germline CDR1 is MDHEN and CDR2 is SYDVKM. Trimming shortened V by 3 bases and J by 8 bases, and 13 bases separated the two germline ends. CDR3 length: 13 residues. A remark on this clonotype: Its antigen is currently unknown.

The study excluded patients with uncontrolled infection, other autoimmune disease, pregnancy or lactation. Sample: peripheral blood or thyroid tissue (not recorded which). The chain links TRBV28 to TRBJ1-2; D unresolved. The sequence was collected from an adult woman with Graves' disease, either hyperthyroidism or ophthalmopathy (not recorded which). The CDR3 bases are TGTGCCAGCAGTTTGTTAGGACCCAGCGGCTACACCTTC. Protein: CASSLLGPSGYTF.